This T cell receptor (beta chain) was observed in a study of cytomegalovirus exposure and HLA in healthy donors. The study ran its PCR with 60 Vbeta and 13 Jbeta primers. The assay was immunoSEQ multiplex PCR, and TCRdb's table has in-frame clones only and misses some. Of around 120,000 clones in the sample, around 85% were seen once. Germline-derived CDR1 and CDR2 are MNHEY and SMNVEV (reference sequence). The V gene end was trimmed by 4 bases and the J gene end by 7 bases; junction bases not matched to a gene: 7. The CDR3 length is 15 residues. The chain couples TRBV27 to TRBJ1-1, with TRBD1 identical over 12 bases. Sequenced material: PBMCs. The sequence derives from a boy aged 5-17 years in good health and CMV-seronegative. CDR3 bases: TGTGCCAGCAGTTGGGGGACAGGGGGCTCGGGTGAAGCTTTCTTT. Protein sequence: CASSWGTGGSGEAFF.